Listed below are T cell receptor beta chains from one sample, sequenced in a study of T cells in Graves' hyperthyroidism and ophthalmopathy. TCRdb re-derived calls from the multiplex PCR reads in MiXCR, one entry per CDR3 protein. The table shows hundreds of thousands of distinct CDR3 sequences, with under 20% occurring only once. The sample taken for sequencing was blood. These TCRs come from a woman in her 30s with Graves' hyperthyroidism. Each CDR3 is given without its conserved first and last residue. Each record gives: CDR3 protein, V gene.

SASYQHKADTQY,TRBV20-1
ASTDLGQGLNQPQH,TRBV12-3/TRBV12-4
SALVSRSQPQH,TRBV20-1
ASSPLPPDGNQPQH,TRBV18
ASSPLADEQF,TRBV28
ASSIQGRSTEAF,TRBV19
ASSAAVYEQY,TRBV18
ASSQGRLAKHTDTQY,TRBV3-1
ASSLGTQNTEAF,TRBV28
ASSLGGIINEQF,TRBV5-1
ASSLTGSRETQY,TRBV7-3
ASSPWGGTTQH,TRBV28
AVSESFVGTRNEQF,TRBV10-3
ASRSGTLWYNEQF,TRBV6-1
ASSVEAVRADTQY,TRBV2
RGDGGLAEETQY,TRBV20-1
ASSSGQGVTGELF,TRBV7-3
ASFVITGELF,TRBV6-1
SATGVEDDGYT,TRBV20-1
ASSPLGTGQAF,TRBV18
ASRLTGGPYEQY,TRBV2
ASSFIGTKQF,TRBV28
SASSRDGGQETQY,TRBV20-1
ASSPGMTGSNQPQH,TRBV18
ASSQLLDMNINEQF,TRBV28
ASSYITGELF,TRBV6-4
ASRRRTNTEAF,TRBV12-3/TRBV12-4
SVLVRSGANVLT,TRBV29-1
ASSTKLAGGPTNEQF,TRBV28
ASRQGNEQY,TRBV28
ASSLELASNEQF,TRBV7-2
SARQGRETQY,TRBV20-1
SADGWVSSYEQY,TRBV20-1